This T cell receptor beta chain is from a study of OX40 agonist ivuxolimab in advanced cancers. A note on the overall study: Ivuxolimab was an agonistic, fully human IgG2 monoclonal antibody directed against OX40 (CD134), a costimulatory receptor. Intravenous ivuxolimab was administered to patients every 2 weeks at six dose levels: 0.01, 0.1, 0.3, 1.5, 3 and 10 mg/kg. Among the 50 to 55 dose-escalation patients, 19 had hepatocellular carcinoma, roughly 15 melanoma, 9 renal cell carcinoma and 9 head and neck cancer. The dose-escalation cohort was about 83% male with a mean age of around 62 years, ranging from roughly 20 to 80. Prior anti-PD-1, anti-PD-L1 or anti-CTLA-4 therapy was permitted, and approximately 39% of dose-escalation patients had received checkpoint inhibitors. Partial responses occurred in three dose-escalation patients, of whom one had hepatocellular carcinoma and two had cutaneous melanoma. The purpose of peripheral TCRbeta sequencing was to test whether ivuxolimab changed TCR sequence diversity and led to clonal T-cell expansion. The paper covers the monotherapy dose-escalation part of the phase I ivuxolimab trial, which included N ≈ 57 patients.

Patients with autoimmune disease history or receiving systemic immunosuppression were excluded from the trial. Peripheral blood for TCR sequencing was collected from all dose cohorts at baseline, on cycle 4 day 1, and on cycle 7 day 1. Samples came from an open-label, multicenter, first-in-human phase I dose-escalation trial of ivuxolimab. Adults with locally advanced or metastatic melanoma, renal cell, hepatocellular, or head and neck squamous cell carcinoma were enrolled in the trial. CD4+ and CD8+ T cells were sorted separately from peripheral blood before TCR sequencing. With respect to this clone: This clone's antigen is unknown. Base qualities were left out, and no much larger clone turns up one base away.

For sequencing of the TCRbeta CDR3 region, genomic DNA was extracted from the sorted cells. TCRbeta CDR3 regions were sequenced using the immunoSEQ Assay. In its TCRdb copy, this immuneACCESS table keeps in-frame sequences only and misses some clones. Where compared with another copy, unresolved V genes explain less than half of these, and the others have no known cause. The sample profile shows tens of thousands of clones; roughly 89% of them were found once. The top ten constitute under 0.25% of the sample. Results and caveats for the whole study, not just this receptor: Which antigens the clonally expanded peripheral T cells were specific for was not determined. In partial responders in the 0.1-3.0 mg/kg groups, normalized peripheral clonal expansion was found to be among the lowest, especially among CD8+ T cells. On average, CD8+ T cells showed more expanded clones than CD4+ T cells after ivuxolimab. At doses of 0.1 to 3.0 mg/kg, clonal expansion of both CD4+ and CD8+ blood T cells was observed from baseline to week 6. Low levels of normalized T-cell clonal expansion were also seen in some patients who did not respond.

The cysteine opens and the phenylalanine closes a CDR3 of 13 amino acids. Only the CDR3 DNA stays, 39 bases, in frame from base 1. V and J lose 4 bases and 8 bases, and a span of 11 bases separates them. In the germline V gene (reference sequence), CDR1 corresponds to MNHEY and CDR2 to SMNVEV. The sample consisted of CD4+ or CD8+ T cells sorted from blood, taken in a trial of the OX40 agonist ivuxolimab. The clonotype originates from an adult with an advanced solid tumor such as melanoma, head and neck, liver or kidney cancer. The V gene is TRBV27 and the J gene is TRBJ1-4; the D region possibly corresponds to TRBD1 (5 bases align). The bases read TGTGCCAGCAGTTGGGGCGTCAGAGAAAAACTGTTTTTT. Its coded protein is CASSWGVREKLFF.